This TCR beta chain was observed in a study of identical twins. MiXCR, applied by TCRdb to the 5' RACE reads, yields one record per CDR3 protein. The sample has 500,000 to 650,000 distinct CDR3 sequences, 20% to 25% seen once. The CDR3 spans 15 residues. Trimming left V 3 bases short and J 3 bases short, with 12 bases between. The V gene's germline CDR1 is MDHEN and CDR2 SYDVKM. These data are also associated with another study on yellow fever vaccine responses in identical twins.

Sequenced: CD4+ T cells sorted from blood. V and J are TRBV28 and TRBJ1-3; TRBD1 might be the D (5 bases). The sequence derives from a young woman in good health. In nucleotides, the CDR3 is TGTGCCAGCAGTTTCCTTCGGGGGTTTGGAAACACCATATATTTT. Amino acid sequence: CASSFLRGFGNTIYF.